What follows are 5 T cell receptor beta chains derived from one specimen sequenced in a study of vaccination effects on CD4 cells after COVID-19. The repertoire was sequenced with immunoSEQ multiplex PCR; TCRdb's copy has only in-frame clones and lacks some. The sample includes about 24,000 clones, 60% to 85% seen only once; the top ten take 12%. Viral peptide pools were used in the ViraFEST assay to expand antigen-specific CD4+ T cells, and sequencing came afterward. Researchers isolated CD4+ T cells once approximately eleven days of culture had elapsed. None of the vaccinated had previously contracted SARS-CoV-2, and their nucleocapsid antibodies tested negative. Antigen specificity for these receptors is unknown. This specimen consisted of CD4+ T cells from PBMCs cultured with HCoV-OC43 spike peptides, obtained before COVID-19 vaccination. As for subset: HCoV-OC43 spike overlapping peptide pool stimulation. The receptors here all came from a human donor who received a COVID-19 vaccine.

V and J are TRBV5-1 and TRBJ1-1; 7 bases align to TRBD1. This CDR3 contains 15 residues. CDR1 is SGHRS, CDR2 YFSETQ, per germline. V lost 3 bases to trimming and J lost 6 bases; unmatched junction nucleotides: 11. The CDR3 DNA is TGCGCCAGCAGCTATACAGGGGCACCAGGACCTGAAGCTTTCTTT. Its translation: CASSYTGAPGPEAFF.

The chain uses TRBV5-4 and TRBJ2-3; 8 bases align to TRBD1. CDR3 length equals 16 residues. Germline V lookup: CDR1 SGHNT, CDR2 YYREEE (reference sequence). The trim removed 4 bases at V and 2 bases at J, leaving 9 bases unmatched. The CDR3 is CASSPLGDRITDTQYF. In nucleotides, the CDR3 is TGTGCCAGCAGCCCCCTGGGGGACAGGATCACAGATACGCAGTATTTT.

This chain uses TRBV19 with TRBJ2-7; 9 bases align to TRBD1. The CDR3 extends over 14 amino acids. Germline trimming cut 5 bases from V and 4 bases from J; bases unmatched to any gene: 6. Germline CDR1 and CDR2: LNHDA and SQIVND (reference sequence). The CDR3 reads CASSFGQGIYEQYF. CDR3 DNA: TGTGCCAGTAGTTTCGGACAGGGGATTTACGAGCAGTACTTC.

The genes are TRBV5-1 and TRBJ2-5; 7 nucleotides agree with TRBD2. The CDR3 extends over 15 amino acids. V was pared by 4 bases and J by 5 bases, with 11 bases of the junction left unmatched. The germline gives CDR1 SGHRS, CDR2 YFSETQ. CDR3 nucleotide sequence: TGCGCCAGCAGCGACACTAGCGCCGTCCGGGAGACCCAGTACTTC. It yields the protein CASSDTSAVRETQYF. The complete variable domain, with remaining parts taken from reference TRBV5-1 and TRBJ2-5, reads KAGVTQTPRYLIKTRGQQVTLSCSPISGHRSVSWYQQTPGQGLQFLFEYFSETQRNKGNFPGRFSGRQFSNSRSEMNVSTLELGDSALYLCASSDTSAVRETQYFGPGTRLLVL.

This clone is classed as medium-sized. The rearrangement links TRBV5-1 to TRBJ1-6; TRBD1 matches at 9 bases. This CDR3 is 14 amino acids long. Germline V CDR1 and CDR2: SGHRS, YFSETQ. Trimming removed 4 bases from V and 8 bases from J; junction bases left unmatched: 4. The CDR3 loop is CASSEGQGYSPLHF. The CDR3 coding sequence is TGCGCCAGCAGCGAGGGACAGGGATATTCACCCCTCCACTTT.